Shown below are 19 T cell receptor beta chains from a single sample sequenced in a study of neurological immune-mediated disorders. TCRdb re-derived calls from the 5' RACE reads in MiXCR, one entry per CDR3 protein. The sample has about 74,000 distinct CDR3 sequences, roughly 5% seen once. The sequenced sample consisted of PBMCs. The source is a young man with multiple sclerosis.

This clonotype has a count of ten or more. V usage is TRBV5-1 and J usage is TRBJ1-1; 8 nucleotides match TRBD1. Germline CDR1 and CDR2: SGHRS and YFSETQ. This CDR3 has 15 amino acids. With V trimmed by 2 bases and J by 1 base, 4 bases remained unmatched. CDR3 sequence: CASSLQGVKNTEAFF. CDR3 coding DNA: TGCGCCAGCAGCTTACAGGGGGTAAAGAACACTGAAGCTTTCTTT.

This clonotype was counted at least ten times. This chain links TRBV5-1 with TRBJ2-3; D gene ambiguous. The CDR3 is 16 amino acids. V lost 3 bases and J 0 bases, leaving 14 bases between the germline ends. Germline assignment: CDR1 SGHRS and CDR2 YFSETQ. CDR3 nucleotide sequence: TGCGCCAGCAGCTCCCCCCCAGGCCCGAGCACAGATACGCAGTATTTT. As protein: CASSSPPGPSTDTQYF.

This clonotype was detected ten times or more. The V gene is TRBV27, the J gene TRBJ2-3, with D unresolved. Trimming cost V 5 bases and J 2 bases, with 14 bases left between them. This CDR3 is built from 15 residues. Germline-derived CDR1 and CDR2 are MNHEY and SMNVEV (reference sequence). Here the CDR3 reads CASSPGGVTTDTQYF. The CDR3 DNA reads TGTGCCAGCAGTCCGGGTGGGGTGACCACAGATACGCAGTATTTT.

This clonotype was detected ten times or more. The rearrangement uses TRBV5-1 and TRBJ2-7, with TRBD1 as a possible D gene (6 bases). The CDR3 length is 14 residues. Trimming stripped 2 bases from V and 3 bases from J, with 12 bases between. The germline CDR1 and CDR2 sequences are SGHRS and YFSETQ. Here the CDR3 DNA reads TGCGCCAGCAGCTTCAGGGGCGAGGTCTACGAGCAGTACTTC. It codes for CASSFRGEVYEQYF.

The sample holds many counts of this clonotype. The CDR3 nucleotides are TGTGCCAGCAGTTACTCGTATGGGGGCGAGCAGTACTTC. Protein: CASSYSYGGEQYF. The chain is built from TRBV6-2 or TRBV6-3 and TRBJ2-7; D might be TRBD1 or TRBD2, each matching 5 bases. CDR1 is MNHEY, CDR2 SVGEGT, per germline. With 0 bases removed from V and 6 bases from J, the gap between germline ends came to 9 bases. This CDR3 contains 13 residues.

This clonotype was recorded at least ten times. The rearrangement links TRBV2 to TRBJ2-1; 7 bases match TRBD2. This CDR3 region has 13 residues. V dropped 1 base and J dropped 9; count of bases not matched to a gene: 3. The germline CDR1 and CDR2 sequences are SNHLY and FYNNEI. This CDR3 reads CASSEGIAGEQFF. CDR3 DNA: TGTGCCAGCAGTGAAGGGATAGCGGGTGAGCAGTTCTTC.

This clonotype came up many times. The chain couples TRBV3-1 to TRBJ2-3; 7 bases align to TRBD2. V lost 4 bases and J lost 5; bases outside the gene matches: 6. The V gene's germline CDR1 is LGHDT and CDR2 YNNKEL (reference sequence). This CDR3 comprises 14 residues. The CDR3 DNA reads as TGTGCCAGCAGCCGAAAACTAGCGTTAGATACGCAGTATTTT. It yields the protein CASSRKLALDTQYF.

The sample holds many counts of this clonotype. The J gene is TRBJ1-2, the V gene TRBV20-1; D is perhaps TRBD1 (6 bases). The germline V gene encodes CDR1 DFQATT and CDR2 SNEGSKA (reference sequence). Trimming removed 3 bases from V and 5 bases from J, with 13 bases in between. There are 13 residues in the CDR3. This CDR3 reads CSASQGNLYGYTF. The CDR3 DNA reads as TGCAGTGCTAGTCAGGGGAACCTTTATGGCTACACCTTC.

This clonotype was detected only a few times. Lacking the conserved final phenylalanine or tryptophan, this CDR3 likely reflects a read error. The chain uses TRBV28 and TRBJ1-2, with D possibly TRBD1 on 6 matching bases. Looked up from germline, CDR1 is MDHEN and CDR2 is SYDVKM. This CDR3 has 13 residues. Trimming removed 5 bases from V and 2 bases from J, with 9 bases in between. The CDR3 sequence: CASSPQGNYGYTV. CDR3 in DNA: TGTGCCAGCAGTCCACAGGGAAACTATGGCTACACCGTC.

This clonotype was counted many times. The CDR3 nucleotides are TGCAGTGCTAGAGATCTGTCTAGACAGGGGTTCGATCAGCCCCAGCATTTT. It encodes CSARDLSRQGFDQPQHF. The chain has TRBV20-1 and TRBJ1-5; 8 nucleotides agree with TRBD1. With V trimmed by 0 bases and J by 5 bases, 12 bases remained unmatched. The CDR3 loop spans 17 amino acids. Germline V gene lookup returns CDR1 DFQATT and CDR2 SNEGSKA (reference sequence).

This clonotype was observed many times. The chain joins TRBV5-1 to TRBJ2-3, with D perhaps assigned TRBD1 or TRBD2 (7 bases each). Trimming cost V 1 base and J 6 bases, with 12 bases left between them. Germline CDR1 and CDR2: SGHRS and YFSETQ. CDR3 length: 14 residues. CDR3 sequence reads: CASSLRQGGDTQYF. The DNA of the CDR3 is TGCGCCAGCAGCTTGAGACAGGGAGGGGATACGCAGTATTTT.

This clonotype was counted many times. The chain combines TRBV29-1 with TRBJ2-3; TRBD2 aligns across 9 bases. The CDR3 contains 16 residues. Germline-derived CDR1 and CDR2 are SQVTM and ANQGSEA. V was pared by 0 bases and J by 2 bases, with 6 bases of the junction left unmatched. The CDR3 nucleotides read TGCAGCGTTGAAGATGGGCGGGAGGGAACCACAGATACGCAGTATTTT. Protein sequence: CSVEDGREGTTDTQYF.

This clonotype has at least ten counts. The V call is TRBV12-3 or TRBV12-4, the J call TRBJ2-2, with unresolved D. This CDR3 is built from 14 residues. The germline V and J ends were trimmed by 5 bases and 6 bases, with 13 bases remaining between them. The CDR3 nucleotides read TGTGCCAGCAGTCCCCAAGGGTTGGCCGGGGAGCTGTTTTTT. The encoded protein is CASSPQGLAGELFF.

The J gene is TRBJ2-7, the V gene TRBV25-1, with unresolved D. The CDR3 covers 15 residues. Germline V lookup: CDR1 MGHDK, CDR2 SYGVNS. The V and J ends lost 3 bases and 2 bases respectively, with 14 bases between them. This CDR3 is CASSDALRKTYEQYF. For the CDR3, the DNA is TGTGCCAGCAGTGATGCCCTGAGGAAGACCTACGAGCAGTACTTC.

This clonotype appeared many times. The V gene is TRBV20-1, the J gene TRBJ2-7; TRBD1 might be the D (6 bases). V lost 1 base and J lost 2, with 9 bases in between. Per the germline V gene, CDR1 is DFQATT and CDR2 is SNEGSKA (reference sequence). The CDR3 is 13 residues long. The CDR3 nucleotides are TGCAGTGCTAGAGGGACAGCGACCTACGAGCAGTACTTC. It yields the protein CSARGTATYEQYF.

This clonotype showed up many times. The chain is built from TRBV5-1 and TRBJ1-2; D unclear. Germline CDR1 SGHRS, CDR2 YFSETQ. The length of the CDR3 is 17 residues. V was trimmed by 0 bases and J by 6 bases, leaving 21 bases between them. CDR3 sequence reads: CASSLEGLGLTRNGYTF. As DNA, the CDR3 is TGCGCCAGCAGCTTGGAAGGATTGGGGTTAACGCGTAATGGCTACACCTTC.

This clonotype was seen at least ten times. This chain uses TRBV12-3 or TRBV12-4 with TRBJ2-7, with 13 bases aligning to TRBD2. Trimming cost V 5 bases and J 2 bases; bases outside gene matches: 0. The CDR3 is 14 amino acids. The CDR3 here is CASSTSGRAYEQYF. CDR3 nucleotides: TGTGCCAGCAGTACTAGCGGGAGGGCCTACGAGCAGTACTTC.

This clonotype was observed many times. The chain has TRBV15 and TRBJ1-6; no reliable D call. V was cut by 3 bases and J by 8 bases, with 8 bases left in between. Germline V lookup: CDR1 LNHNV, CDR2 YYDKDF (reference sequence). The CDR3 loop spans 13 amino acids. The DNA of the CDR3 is TGTGCCACCAGCAGGGATTATGATTCACCCCTCCACTTT. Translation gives CATSRDYDSPLHF.

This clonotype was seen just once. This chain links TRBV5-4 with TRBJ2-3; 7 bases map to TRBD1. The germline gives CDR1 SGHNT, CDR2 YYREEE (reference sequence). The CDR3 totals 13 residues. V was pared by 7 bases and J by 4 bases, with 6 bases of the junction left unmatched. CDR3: CASDRGGADTQYF. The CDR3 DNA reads TGTGCCAGCGACCGAGGGGGCGCAGATACGCAGTATTTT.